This is a list of T cell receptor beta chains from one sample in a study of blood T cells in healthy people across ages. A single record per CDR3 protein comes from TCRdb applying MiXCR to the 5' RACE reads. The sample records fewer than 800,000 distinct CDR3 sequences, approximately 31% being singletons. Material for sequencing was blood. Receptor source: an elderly woman in good health. The CDR3 runs from the conserved cysteine through the conserved F or W. Each record gives: J gene, clone size, D gene, V gene, CDR3 DNA, CDR3 protein. The D gene is left open where the match is weak. Some rows have no size entry. The others give once, few or many, or a class for an expanded clone.

>TRBJ1-6|few|NA|TRBV9
TGTGCCAGCAGCGTAGCGGATTCACCCCTCCACTTT
CASSVADSPLHF
>TRBJ2-1|NA|TRBD1|TRBV6-5
TGTGCCAGCAGTTACTTCGTCGGCGACAGGGGTGGTGAGCAGTTCTTC
CASSYFVGDRGGEQFF
>TRBJ2-1|many|NA|TRBV29-1
TGCAGCGTGGGGGTGGGGCGGAATGAGCAGTTCTTC
CSVGVGRNEQFF
>TRBJ2-1|many|NA|TRBV7-8
TGTGCCAGCAGCTTAGGACTTCTCCTGAATGAGCAGTTCTTC
CASSLGLLLNEQFF
>TRBJ1-2|many|NA|TRBV3-1
TGTGCCAGCAGCGACGTCGCCGGCTACACCTTC
CASSDVAGYTF
>TRBJ1-1|few|NA|TRBV27
TGTGCCAGCAGTTTACAGGGTACGAACACTGAAGCTTTCTTT
CASSLQGTNTEAFF
>TRBJ1-6|NA|NA|TRBV9
TGTGCCAGCAGCGATGGAGGGGTCTTCCATTCATCCCTCCACTTT
CASSDGGVFHSSLHF
>TRBJ2-1|few|NA|TRBV6-2/TRBV6-3
TGTGCCAGCAGTTATGGACTCTACGAGCAGTTCTTC
CASSYGLYEQFF
>TRBJ1-6|few|NA|TRBV11-1
TGTGCCAGCAGCCTGGGTGAGGTGAATTCACCCCTCCACTTT
CASSLGEVNSPLHF
>TRBJ2-4|NA|TRBD1|TRBV27
TGTGCCAGCCCCCGCGACAGGGGGCTTGCCAAAAACATTCAGTACTTC
CASPRDRGLAKNIQYF
>TRBJ2-1|many|NA|TRBV6-2/TRBV6-3
TGTGCCAGCAGGAAGACAGCGAACAATGAGCAGTTCTTC
CASRKTANNEQFF
>TRBJ2-5|NA|NA|TRBV18
TGTGCCAGCTCACCAAAGGAAGAGACCCAGTACTTC
CASSPKEETQYF
>TRBJ2-1|once|TRBD2|TRBV20-1
TGCAGTGCTAGCGATAGCGGGGACGTCATCAATGAGCAGTTCTTC
CSASDSGDVINEQFF
>TRBJ1-5|NA|NA|TRBV7-2
TGTGCCAGCAGCGCCCAGGGGTCGCCCCAGCATTTT
CASSAQGSPQHF
>TRBJ1-4|many|TRBD1|TRBV6-6
TGTGCCAGCAGTTCCACAGGGGGGGAGGAAAAACTGTTTTTT
CASSSTGGEEKLFF
>TRBJ1-2|many|NA|TRBV30
TGTGCTTCAGGGGGCTACACCTTC
CASGGYTF
>TRBJ2-1|few|TRBD2|TRBV7-2
TGTGCCAGCAGCTTAGTAGTAGCGGGGGATAATGAGCAGTTCTTC
CASSLVVAGDNEQFF
>TRBJ1-1|NA|NA|TRBV6-6
TGTGCCAGCACCGCACAGTTGAACACTGAAGCTTTCTTT
CASTAQLNTEAFF
>TRBJ2-3|NA|NA|TRBV10-3
TGTGCCATCAGTGAGTCGTGGGACTTGGCGACAGATACGCAGTATTTT
CAISESWDLATDTQYF
>TRBJ2-7|many|NA|TRBV6-5
TGTGCCAGCAGAACGGGACCGACCTACGAGCAGTACTTC
CASRTGPTYEQYF
>TRBJ1-5|many|NA|TRBV6-2/TRBV6-3
TGTGCCAGCAGTTTCCGGACGGATCAGCCCCAGCATTTT
CASSFRTDQPQHF
>TRBJ2-1|NA|TRBD2|TRBV10-3
TGTGCCATCAAGAAGGGAGCGGGATTCTACAATGAGCAGTTCTTC
CAIKKGAGFYNEQFF
>TRBJ2-2|few|TRBD2|TRBV7-3
TGTGCCAGCAGCTTAGCGGGGGGGCCGGGCACCGGGGAGCTGTTTTTT
CASSLAGGPGTGELFF
>TRBJ1-2|many|NA|TRBV10-3
TGTGCCATCAGTGAGGTCAGCACAGCCAACTATGGCTACACCTTC
CAISEVSTANYGYTF
>TRBJ1-6|many|NA|TRBV6-2/TRBV6-3
TGTGCCGGGAGATTGGACGGGGATTCACCCCTCCACTTT
CAGRLDGDSPLHF
>TRBJ2-3|few|TRBD1|TRBV30
TGTGCCTGGGGACTGAGGGGGCTTAGCACAGATACGCAGTATTTT
CAWGLRGLSTDTQYF
>TRBJ2-7|many|NA|TRBV7-2
TGTGCCAGCAGCTTGGTATACGCCTACGAGCAGTACTTC
CASSLVYAYEQYF
>TRBJ1-2|many|NA|TRBV7-9
TGTGCCAGCAGCCCGGAGGGGATCGTAATTGGCTACACCTTC
CASSPEGIVIGYTF
>TRBJ2-7|many|NA|TRBV7-2
TGTGCCAGCAGCTTAGTTGTGGGGGGTTACGAGCAGTACTTC
CASSLVVGGYEQYF
>TRBJ2-1|NA|TRBD2|TRBV7-2
TGTGCCAGCAGCTTACAGCGGGGGCGCTCAGGGGAGCAGTTCTTC
CASSLQRGRSGEQFF